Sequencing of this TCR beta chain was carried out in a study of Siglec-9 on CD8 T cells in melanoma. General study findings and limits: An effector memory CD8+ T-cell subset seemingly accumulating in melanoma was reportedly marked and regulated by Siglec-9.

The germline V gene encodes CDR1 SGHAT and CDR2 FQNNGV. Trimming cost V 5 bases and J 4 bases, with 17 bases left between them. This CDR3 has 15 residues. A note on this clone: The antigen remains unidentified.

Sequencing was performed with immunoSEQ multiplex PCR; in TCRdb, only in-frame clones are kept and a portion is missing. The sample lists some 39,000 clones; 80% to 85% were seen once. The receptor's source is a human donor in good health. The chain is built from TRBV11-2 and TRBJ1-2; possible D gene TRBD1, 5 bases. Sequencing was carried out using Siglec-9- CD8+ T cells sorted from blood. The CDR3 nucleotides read TGTGCCAGCAGCCGTTGGGACTCGGTGGGCTATGGCTACACCTTC. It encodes CASSRWDSVGYGYTF.